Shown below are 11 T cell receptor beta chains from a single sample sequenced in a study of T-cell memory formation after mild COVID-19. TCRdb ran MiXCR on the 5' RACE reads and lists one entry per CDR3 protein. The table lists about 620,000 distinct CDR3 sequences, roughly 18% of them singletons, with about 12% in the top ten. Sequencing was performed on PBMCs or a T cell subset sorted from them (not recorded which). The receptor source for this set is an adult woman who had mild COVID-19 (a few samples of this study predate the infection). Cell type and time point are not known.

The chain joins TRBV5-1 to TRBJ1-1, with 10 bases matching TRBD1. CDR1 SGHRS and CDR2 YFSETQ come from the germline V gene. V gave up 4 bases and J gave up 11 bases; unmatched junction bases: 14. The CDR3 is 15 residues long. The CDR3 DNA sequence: TGCGCCAGCAGCGTCTCTCCGGGACAGGGGCCCTCGGCTTTCTTT. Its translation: CASSVSPGQGPSAFF.

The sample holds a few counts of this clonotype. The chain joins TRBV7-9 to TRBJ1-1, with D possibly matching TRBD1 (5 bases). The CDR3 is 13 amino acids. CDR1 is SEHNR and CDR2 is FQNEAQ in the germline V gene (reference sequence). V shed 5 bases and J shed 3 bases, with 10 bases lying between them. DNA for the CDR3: TGTGCCAGCAGCACGGGGCAGGACACTGAAGCTTTCTTT. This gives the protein CASSTGQDTEAFF.

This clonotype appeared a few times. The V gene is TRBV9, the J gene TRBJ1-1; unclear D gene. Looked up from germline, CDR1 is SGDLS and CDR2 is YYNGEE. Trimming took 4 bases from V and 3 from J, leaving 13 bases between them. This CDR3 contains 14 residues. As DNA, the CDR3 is TGTGCCAGCAGCTACTTACCTCAGGACACTGAAGCTTTCTTT. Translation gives CASSYLPQDTEAFF.

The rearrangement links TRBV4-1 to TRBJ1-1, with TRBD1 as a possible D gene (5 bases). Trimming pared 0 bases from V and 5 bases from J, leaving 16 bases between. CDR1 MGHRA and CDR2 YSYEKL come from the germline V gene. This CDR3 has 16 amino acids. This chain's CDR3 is CASSQEVGVGKTEAFF. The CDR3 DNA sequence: TGCGCCAGCAGCCAAGAGGTAGGGGTTGGGAAGACTGAAGCTTTCTTT.

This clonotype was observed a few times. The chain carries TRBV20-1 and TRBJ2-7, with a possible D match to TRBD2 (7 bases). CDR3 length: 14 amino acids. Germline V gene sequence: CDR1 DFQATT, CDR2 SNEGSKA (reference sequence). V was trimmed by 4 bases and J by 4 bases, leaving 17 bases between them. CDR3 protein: CSANEGGGFYEQYF. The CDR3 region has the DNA TGCAGTGCTAATGAGGGGGGAGGGTTTTACGAGCAGTACTTC.

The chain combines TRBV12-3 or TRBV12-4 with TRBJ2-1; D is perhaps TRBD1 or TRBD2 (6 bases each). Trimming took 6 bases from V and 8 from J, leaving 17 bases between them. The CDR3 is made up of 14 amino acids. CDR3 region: CASSLRRGGYEQFF. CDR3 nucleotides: TGTGCCAGCAGCCTACGACGAGGGGGGTATGAGCAGTTCTTC.

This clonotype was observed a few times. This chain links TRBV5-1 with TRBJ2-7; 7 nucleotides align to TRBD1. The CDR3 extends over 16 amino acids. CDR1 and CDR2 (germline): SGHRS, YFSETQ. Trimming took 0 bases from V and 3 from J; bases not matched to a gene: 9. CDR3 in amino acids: CASSLAPRGIGYEQYF. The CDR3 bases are TGCGCCAGCAGCTTGGCCCCCAGGGGGATCGGCTACGAGCAGTACTTC.

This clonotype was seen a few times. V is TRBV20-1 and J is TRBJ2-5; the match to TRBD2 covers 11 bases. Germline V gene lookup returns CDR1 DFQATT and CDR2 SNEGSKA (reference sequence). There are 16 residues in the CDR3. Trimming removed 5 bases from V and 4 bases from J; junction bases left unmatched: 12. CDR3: CSAAPFSGRAGETQYF. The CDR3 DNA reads TGCAGTGCTGCACCCTTTAGCGGGAGGGCCGGAGAGACCCAGTACTTC.

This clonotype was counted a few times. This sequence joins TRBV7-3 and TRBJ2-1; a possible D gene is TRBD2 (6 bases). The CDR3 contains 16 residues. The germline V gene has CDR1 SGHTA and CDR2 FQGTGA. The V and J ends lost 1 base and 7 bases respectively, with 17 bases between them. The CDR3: CASSLISGKGRNEQFF. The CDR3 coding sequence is TGTGCCAGCAGCTTAATCTCCGGGAAGGGGAGGAATGAGCAGTTCTTC.

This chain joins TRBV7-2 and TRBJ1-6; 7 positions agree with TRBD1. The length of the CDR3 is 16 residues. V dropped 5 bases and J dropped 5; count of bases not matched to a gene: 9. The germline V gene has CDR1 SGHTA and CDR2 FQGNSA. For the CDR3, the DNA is TGTGCCAGCAGCGTAGACAGGGCTGCTAATAATTCACCCCTCCACTTT. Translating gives CASSVDRAANNSPLHF.

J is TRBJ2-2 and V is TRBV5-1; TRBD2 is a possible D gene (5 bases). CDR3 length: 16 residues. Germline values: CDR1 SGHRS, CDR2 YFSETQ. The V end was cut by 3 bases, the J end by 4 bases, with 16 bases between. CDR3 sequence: CASSSAGIVPTGELFF. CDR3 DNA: TGCGCCAGCAGCTCAGCCGGGATTGTTCCCACCGGGGAGCTGTTTTTT.